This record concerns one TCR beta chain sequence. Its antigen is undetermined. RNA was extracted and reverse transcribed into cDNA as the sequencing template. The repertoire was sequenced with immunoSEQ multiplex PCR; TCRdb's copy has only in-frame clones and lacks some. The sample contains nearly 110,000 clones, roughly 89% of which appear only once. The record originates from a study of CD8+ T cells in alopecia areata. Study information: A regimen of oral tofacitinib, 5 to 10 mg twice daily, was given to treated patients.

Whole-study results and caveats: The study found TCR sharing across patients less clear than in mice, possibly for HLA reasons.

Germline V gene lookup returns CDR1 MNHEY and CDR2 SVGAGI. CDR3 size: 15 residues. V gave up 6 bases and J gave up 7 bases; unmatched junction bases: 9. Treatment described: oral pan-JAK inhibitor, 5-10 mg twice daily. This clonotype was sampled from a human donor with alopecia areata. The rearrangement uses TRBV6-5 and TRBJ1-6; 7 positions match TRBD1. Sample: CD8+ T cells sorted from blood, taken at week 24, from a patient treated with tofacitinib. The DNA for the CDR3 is TGTGCCAGCAGGACAGGGACAGTTAGCAATTCACCCCTCCACTTT. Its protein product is CASRTGTVSNSPLHF.